Below are 27 T cell receptor beta chains sequenced from a single sample in a study of blood T cell repertoires in COVID-19. Sequencing used immunoSEQ multiplex PCR; TCRdb keeps in-frame clones, though not all of them. The table has about 98,000 clones, approximately 86% seen once. The sequenced sample was peripheral blood. The source is a man in his 70s with active or convalescent COVID-19.

The chain carries TRBV11-1 and TRBJ2-1; TRBD2 agrees at 9 bases. Trimming took 3 bases from V and 0 from J; bases not matched to a gene: 0. This CDR3 is built from 15 residues. Germline CDR1 reads SGHAT; CDR2 reads FQDESV (reference sequence). CDR3 protein: CASSLRGGSYNEQFF. The DNA of the CDR3 is TGTGCCAGCAGCTTGCGGGGGGGCTCCTACAATGAGCAGTTCTTC.

This sequence joins TRBV19 and TRBJ2-1, with 16 bases aligning to TRBD2. In germline, CDR1 is LNHDA, CDR2 SQIVND (reference sequence). The CDR3 is 15 residues long. Germline trimming cut 5 bases from V and 12 bases from J; bases unmatched to any gene: 7. The CDR3 protein is CASSPGTSGGAMQFF. In DNA form, the CDR3 reads TGTGCCAGTAGTCCGGGGACTAGCGGGGGGGCGATGCAGTTCTTC.

The CDR3 bases are TGTGCCAGCAGTGGAGCAGACCATAACTATGGCTACACCTTC. It translates to CASSGADHNYGYTF. This chain joins TRBV28 and TRBJ1-2; no firm D call. The CDR3 runs to 14 residues. CDR1 MDHEN and CDR2 SYDVKM come from the germline V gene. V shed 5 bases and J shed 1 base, with 11 bases lying between them.

The V call is TRBV2, the J call TRBJ2-3; 13 bases line up with TRBD2. Germline CDR1 SNHLY, CDR2 FYNNEI. With 4 bases clipped from V and 5 bases from J, the junction kept 6 bases outside the gene matches. The CDR3 extends over 16 amino acids. CDR3 residues: CASSARLAGGRDTQYF. In nucleotides, the CDR3 is TGTGCCAGCAGTGCCAGACTAGCGGGGGGAAGAGATACGCAGTATTTT.

The rearrangement joins TRBV30 to TRBJ1-6; TRBD1 matches at 7 bases. Germline V CDR1 and CDR2: GTSNPN, SVGIG (reference sequence). The V segment lost 0 bases and the J segment 5 bases; nucleotides outside the gene matches: 7. There are 16 residues in the CDR3. CDR3 DNA sequence: TGTGCCTGGAGTGTCTTGTGGGACAGAAATAATTCACCCCTCCACTTT. This sequence encodes CAWSVLWDRNNSPLHF.

This rearrangement joins TRBV13 to TRBJ1-6; possibly TRBD1 for D (5 bases). Germline V gene data show CDR1 as PRHDT and CDR2 as FYEKMQ (reference sequence). This CDR3 comprises 15 residues. Trimming removed 5 bases at V and 5 bases at J, with 13 bases between. The CDR3 sequence: CASSPGDRDNSPLHF. The CDR3 DNA follows: TGTGCCAGCAGCCCGGGGGATCGAGATAATTCACCCCTCCACTTT.

V is TRBV6-6 and J is TRBJ1-6, with 10 bases aligning to TRBD1. The CDR3 runs 16 residues. V dropped 4 bases and J dropped 8; count of bases not matched to a gene: 8. Germline CDR1 MNHNY, CDR2 SVGAGI (reference sequence). The CDR3 DNA follows: TGTGCCAGCAGTTCCACGACAGGGGGCGAAGATTCACCCCTCCACTTT. Residues: CASSSTTGGEDSPLHF.

The rearrangement links TRBV2 to TRBJ2-5, with D maybe TRBD1 (5 bases). Germline V gives CDR1 SNHLY, CDR2 FYNNEI. V lost 0 bases and J 0 bases, leaving 14 bases between the germline ends. CDR3 length: 17 residues. The CDR3 coding sequence is TGTGCCAGCAGTGAAGCGCTTATCGGCAGGGACCAAGAGACCCAGTACTTC. It specifies CASSEALIGRDQETQYF. Supplemented by reference TRBV2 and TRBJ2-5, the full variable domain reads EPEVTQTPSHQVTQMGQEVILRCVPISNHLYFYWYRQILGQKVEFLVSFYNNEISEKSEIFDDQFSVERPDGSNFTLKIRSTKLEDSAMYFCASSEALIGRDQETQYFGPGTRLLVL.

The rearrangement uses TRBV13 and TRBJ1-6, with 7 bases matching TRBD1. Losses at the gene ends were 3 bases for V and 6 bases for J; bases not matched to a gene: 5. The germline V gene has CDR1 PRHDT and CDR2 FYEKMQ (reference sequence). The CDR3 runs to 15 residues. In nucleotides, the CDR3 is TGTGCCAGCAGCTTCGAAGGGGGCATTAATTCACCCCTCCACTTT. Protein sequence: CASSFEGGINSPLHF.

Written as DNA, the CDR3 is TGTGCCAGCTCACCAGGCGACAGGGGCTTTGGCTACACCTTC. Its translation: CASSPGDRGFGYTF. This sequence joins TRBV18 and TRBJ1-2, with 8 bases lining up with TRBD1. Germline V gives CDR1 KGHSH, CDR2 LQKENI. The CDR3 has 14 amino acids. The J segment lost 7 bases and the V segment lost 2 bases, leaving 6 bases of the junction unmatched.

The rearrangement links TRBV5-1 to TRBJ2-5; D is possibly TRBD1 (6 bases). Germline CDR1 reads SGHRS; CDR2 reads YFSETQ. The germline V and J ends were trimmed by 0 bases and 4 bases, with 13 bases remaining between them. The length of the CDR3 is 15 residues. CDR3 amino acids: CASSLGTAPGETQYF. In DNA form, the CDR3 reads TGCGCCAGCAGCTTGGGGACAGCCCCTGGAGAGACCCAGTACTTC.

The J gene is TRBJ1-6, the V gene TRBV27; 9 bases fit TRBD1. Per the germline V gene, CDR1 is MNHEY and CDR2 is SMNVEV (reference sequence). CDR3 length: 15 residues. V was clipped by 5 bases and J by 10 bases; unmatched bases: 9. For the CDR3, the DNA is TGTGCCAGCAGTCCCCGGGACAGGGTAGTCTCACCCCTCCACTTT. Amino acid sequence: CASSPRDRVVSPLHF.

The count of this clone is one. The chain has TRBV3-1 (or the pseudogene TRBV3-2) and TRBJ1-2; tentatively, D is TRBD1 (6 bases). The CDR3 length is 13 residues. V was shortened by 5 bases and J by 10 bases, with 17 bases between the two germline ends. Germline lookup yields CDR1 LGHDT and CDR2 YNNKEL (reference sequence). The CDR3 DNA follows: TGTGCCAGCAGCTCCCGGGACACGCTTACCTACACCTTC. Translated: CASSSRDTLTYTF.

The chain has TRBV7-9 and TRBJ2-3, with 8 bases that match TRBD2. CDR1 and CDR2 (germline): SEHNR, FQNEAQ (reference sequence). The CDR3 has 15 residues. V gave up 5 bases and J gave up 2 bases; unmatched junction bases: 6. The DNA for the CDR3 is TGTGCCAGCAGCGATACTAGCGGAAACACAGATACGCAGTATTTT. Amino acids: CASSDTSGNTDTQYF.

V usage is TRBV25-1 and J usage is TRBJ1-2, with D perhaps matching TRBD1 (6 bases). Germline-derived CDR1 and CDR2 are MGHDK and SYGVNS. V lost 9 bases to trimming and J lost 6 bases, with 11 bases between them. The CDR3 has 11 residues. CDR3 in amino acids: CASRTDDGYTF. CDR3 bases: TGTGCCAGTAGGACAGACGATGGCTACACCTTC.

The chain recombines TRBV30 with TRBJ2-2; 12 bases match TRBD1. This CDR3 has 18 residues. V lost 2 bases to trimming and J lost 6 bases; unmatched junction nucleotides: 13. Germline loops: CDR1 GTSNPN, CDR2 SVGIG (reference sequence). The CDR3 spells CAWSLDRDRGRVAGELFF. As DNA, the CDR3 is TGTGCCTGGAGTTTGGACCGGGACAGGGGGCGGGTTGCCGGGGAGCTGTTTTTT. Full variable domain (rest looked up from reference TRBV30 and TRBJ2-2): SQTIHQWPATLVQPVGSPLSLECTVEGTSNPNLYWYRQAAGRGLQLLFYSVGIGQISSEVPQNLSASRPQDRQFILSSKKLLLSDSGFYLCAWSLDRDRGRVAGELFFGEGSRLTVL.

This clone was seen more than once but under ten times. This chain links TRBV6-4 with TRBJ2-2; the D gene is possibly TRBD2 (6 bases). The CDR3 sequence is 15 residues long. Germline V lookup: CDR1 MRHNA, CDR2 SNTAGT. The germline V and J ends were trimmed by 3 bases and 4 bases, with 12 bases remaining between them. The DNA of the CDR3 is TGTGCCAGCAGTGAGGGCGGGGCGCTCACCGGGGAGCTGTTTTTT. This translates into CASSEGGALTGELFF.

The chain is built from TRBV5-5 and TRBJ1-2, with unresolved D. Germline V CDR1 and CDR2: SGHKS, YYEKEE (reference sequence). V lost 2 bases, J lost 8 bases, and 13 bases lay in between. This CDR3 region has 13 residues. In DNA, the CDR3 is TGTGCCAGCAGCTTCACCCCGGGTTACGGCTACACCTTC. Its protein product is CASSFTPGYGYTF.

This clone was seen a handful of times. The CDR3 region is CASSLGWGSQGKYF. The CDR3 DNA reads as TGTGCCAGCAGCTTAGGGTGGGGCAGCCAGGGGAAGTACTTC. The V call is TRBV7-2, the J call TRBJ2-5, with D perhaps TRBD1 (6 bases). Germline lookup yields CDR1 SGHTA and CDR2 FQGNSA. Trimming shortened V by 1 base and J by 12 bases, and 18 bases separated the two germline ends. The CDR3 is 14 residues long.

V gene TRBV6-6 combines with J gene TRBJ1-5; D remains unclear. CDR3 length: 14 amino acids. Between the trimmed V and J ends, which lost 2 bases and 9 bases, there was a span of 14 bases. In germline, CDR1 is MNHNY, CDR2 SVGAGI (reference sequence). CDR3 loop: CASSYGREWGPQHF. In DNA form, the CDR3 reads TGTGCCAGCAGTTACGGCCGGGAGTGGGGGCCCCAGCATTTT.

The chain links TRBV13 to TRBJ2-6; TRBD2 is a possible D gene (6 bases). The V end was cut by 0 bases, the J end by 4 bases, with 10 bases between. The CDR3 sequence is 16 residues long. CDR1 and CDR2 (germline): PRHDT, FYEKMQ (reference sequence). The CDR3 spells CASSLGGAGGANVLTF. In DNA, the CDR3 is TGTGCCAGCAGCTTAGGTGGGGCGGGAGGGGCCAACGTCCTGACTTTC.

The V call is TRBV5-6, the J call TRBJ2-7, with 12 bases matching TRBD2. Germline V gene sequence: CDR1 SGHDT, CDR2 YYEEEE. V shed 3 bases, J shed 4 bases, and the junction held 11 bases outside the gene matches. The CDR3 totals 17 residues. CDR3 coding DNA: TGTGCCAGCAGCTCCCCGTGGACTAGCGGGGAGAAGTACGAGCAGTACTTC. Its protein is CASSSPWTSGEKYEQYF.

This clone occurred once. The chain recombines TRBV10-3 with TRBJ2-1; maybe TRBD2 (6 bases). This CDR3 spans 19 amino acids. The V gene's germline CDR1 is ENHRY and CDR2 SYGVKD. V was pared by 6 bases and J by 5 bases, with 29 bases between. The CDR3 spells CAISEMAGGTVSSHNEQFF. The DNA for the CDR3 is TGTGCCATCAGCGAGATGGCGGGTGGGACTGTCTCTTCCCACAATGAGCAGTTCTTC.

The V gene is TRBV21-1, the J gene TRBJ2-1; no DNA check was done on the table's D call, TRBD1. TRBV21-1 is a documented pseudogene. CDR3 length: 15 amino acids. The CDR3 region is CASSMGRSRTNEQFF. In nucleotides, the CDR3 is TGTGCCAGCAGCATGGGCAGGTCCCGAACAAATGAGCAGTTCTTC.

This clone was counted between two and nine times. This chain connects TRBV21-1 to TRBJ2-7; the table's D call TRBD1 went unverified against the DNA. TRBV21-1 is a documented pseudogene. The CDR3 sequence is 16 residues long. CDR3 coding DNA: TGTGCCAGCAGCAAAGGCAGACAGGCTATCATGCGGGAGCAGTACTTC. This sequence encodes CASSKGRQAIMREQYF.

This clone appeared many times. CDR3 in DNA: TGTGCCTGGGGCCCCAGGGATTTGAAAGAGACCCAGTACTTC. Amino acid sequence: CAWGPRDLKETQYF. This chain uses TRBV30 with TRBJ2-5; D might be TRBD1 (5 bases). The CDR3 sequence is 14 residues long. Germline values: CDR1 GTSNPN, CDR2 SVGIG (reference sequence). Trimming cost V 5 bases and J 3 bases, with 16 bases left between them.

This rearrangement joins TRBV2 to TRBJ1-1; no firm D call. Trimming removed 6 bases from V and 5 bases from J, with 19 bases in between. CDR3 length equals 15 residues. Germline values: CDR1 SNHLY, CDR2 FYNNEI. DNA for the CDR3: TGTGCCAGCAGCGTACCGGGAACAGTAGGGACTGAAGCTTTCTTT. Translated, it gives CASSVPGTVGTEAFF.